Sequencing of this TCR beta chain was carried out in a study of long-term antiretroviral therapy in people with HIV. Study outcomes and limitations: An increase in diversity followed ART, yet levels stayed below transplant donor controls. Investigators report no available data on ART adherence, viral resistance or therapy changes. The repertoire was dominated at all time points by clones expanded before ART.

Details on this clone: Its antigen remains unknown.

The cryopreserved samples used held about 0.95-10 million PBMC prior to extraction of DNA. immunoSEQ v3.0 was run at survey level. This table comes from immunoSEQ multiplex PCR, and its TCRdb copy is limited to in-frame clones, with some not included. Of 25,000 to 30,000 clones listed, over 90% are singletons. The clonotype originates from a woman aged 40 to 50 with HIV. The sample in question was unsorted PBMCs, obtained about 6.5 years after starting antiretroviral therapy.

The CDR3 nucleotides read TGTGCCAGCAGCTTAGGTGCGGCTGGGGAGACCCAGTACTTC. Translation gives CASSLGAAGETQYF. The chain is built from TRBV7-9 and TRBJ2-5; the D is unclear. Trimming took 1 base from V and 5 from J, leaving 11 bases between them. Germline V gene sequence: CDR1 SEHNR, CDR2 FQNEAQ (reference sequence). This CDR3 spans 14 amino acids.